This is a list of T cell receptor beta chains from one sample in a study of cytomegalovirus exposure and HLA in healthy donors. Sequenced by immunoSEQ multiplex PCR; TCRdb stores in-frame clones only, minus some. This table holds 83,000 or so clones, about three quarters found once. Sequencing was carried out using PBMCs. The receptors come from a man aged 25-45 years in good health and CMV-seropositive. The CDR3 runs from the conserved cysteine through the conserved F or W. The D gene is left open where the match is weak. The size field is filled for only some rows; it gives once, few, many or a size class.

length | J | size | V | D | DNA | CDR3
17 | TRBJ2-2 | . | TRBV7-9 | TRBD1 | TGTTCCAGCAGCTTAGCCAGGACAGGGTCGGGCACCGGGGAGCTGTTTTTT | CSSSLARTGSGTGELFF
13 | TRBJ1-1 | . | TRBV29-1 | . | TGCAGCGTGGAAGGGGTAGGGGGCACTGAAGCTTTCTTT | CSVEGVGGTEAFF
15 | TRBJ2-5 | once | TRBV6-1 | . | TGTGCCAGCTGGGCGGAACAGGGCCCAAGGGGGACCCAGTACTTC | CASWAEQGPRGTQYF
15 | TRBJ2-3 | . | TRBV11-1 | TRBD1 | TGTGCCAGCAGCTTGACGACAGGGCCGGCAGATACGCAGTATTTT | CASSLTTGPADTQYF
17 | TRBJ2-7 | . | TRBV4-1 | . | TGCGCCAGCAGCCACGATGGGGGGGCATATGCCTCCTACGAGCAGTACTTC | CASSHDGGAYASYEQYF
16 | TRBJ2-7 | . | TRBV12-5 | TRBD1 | TGTGCTAGTGGTTTGGTCCCCAGGGGGCCAGCCTACGAGCAGTACTTC | CASGLVPRGPAYEQYF
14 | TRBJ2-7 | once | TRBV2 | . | TGTGCCAGCAGTGAGTCAGGCTATCCCTACGAGCAGTACTTC | CASSESGYPYEQYF
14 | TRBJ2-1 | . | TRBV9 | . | TGTGCCAGCAGCGTAGCACTATCTTACAATGAGCAGTTCTTC | CASSVALSYNEQFF
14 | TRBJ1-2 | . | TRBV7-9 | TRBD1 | TGTTCCAGCAGCTCCTACGACAGGGTTTATGGCTACACCTTC | CSSSSYDRVYGYTF
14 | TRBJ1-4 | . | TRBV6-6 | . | TGTGCCAGCAGTTACGGGGCACTCGGGGAAAAACTGTTTTTT | CASSYGALGEKLFF
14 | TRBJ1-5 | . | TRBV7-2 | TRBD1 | TGTGCCAGCAGCTTACCGGGACAGTTTCAGCCCCAGCATTTT | CASSLPGQFQPQHF
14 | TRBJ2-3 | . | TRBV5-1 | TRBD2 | TGCGCCAGCAGGAGCGGGGCCAGCACAGATACGCAGTATTTT | CASRSGASTDTQYF
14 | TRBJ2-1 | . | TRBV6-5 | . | TGTGCCAGCAGTTGGGGGGACAGCTACAATGAGCAGTTCTTC | CASSWGDSYNEQFF
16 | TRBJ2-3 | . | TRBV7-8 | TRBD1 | TGTGCCAGCAGCTTAGGGACAGGGGCTAGCACAGATACGCAGTATTTT | CASSLGTGASTDTQYF
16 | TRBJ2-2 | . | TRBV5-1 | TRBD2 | TGCGCCAGCAGCTTGGTTCGAGCGGGGGCCGGCGGGGAGCTGTTTTTT | CASSLVRAGAGGELFF
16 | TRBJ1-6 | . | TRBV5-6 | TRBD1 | TGTGCCAGCAGCATCGAACAGGGGCCTAGGGGTAGGCCCCTCCACTTT | CASSIEQGPRGRPLHF
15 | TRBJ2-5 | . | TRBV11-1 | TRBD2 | TGTGCCAGCAGCTTGGGACTAGCGGCCCCGGGGGCCCAGTACTTC | CASSLGLAAPGAQYF
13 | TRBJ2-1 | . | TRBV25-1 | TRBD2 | TGTGCCAGCCTCCTCGCGGGGGGGGGTGAGCAGTTCTTC | CASLLAGGGEQFF
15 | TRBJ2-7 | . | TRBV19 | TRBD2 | TGTGCCAGTAGTACGGGTAGCGGGTTCTCCTACGAGCAGTACTTC | CASSTGSGFSYEQYF
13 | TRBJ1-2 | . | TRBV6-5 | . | TGTGCCAGCAGTTATGGGGCGAACTATGGCTACACCTTC | CASSYGANYGYTF
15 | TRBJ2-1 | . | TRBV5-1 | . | TGCGCCAGCAGCTTGGGGCCAGGGGACTACAATGAGCAGTTCTTC | CASSLGPGDYNEQFF
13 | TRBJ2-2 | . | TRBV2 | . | TGTGCCAGCAGTGAGCGGGATAGCGGGGAGCTGTTTTTT | CASSERDSGELFF
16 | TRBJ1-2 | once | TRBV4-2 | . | TGTGCCAGCAGCCGCCCCGCCCCGACTGAATACTATGGCTACACCTTC | CASSRPAPTEYYGYTF
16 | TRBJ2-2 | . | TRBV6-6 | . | TGTGCCAGCAGTTACAAGGGACATATAACCACCGGGGAGCTGTTTTTT | CASSYKGHITTGELFF
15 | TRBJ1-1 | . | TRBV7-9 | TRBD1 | TGTGCCAGCAGCTTAACGACAGGGGCGGGCACTGAAGCTTTCTTT | CASSLTTGAGTEAFF
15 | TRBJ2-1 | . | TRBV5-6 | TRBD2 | TGTGCCAGCAGAACGTCGGGGGGTGTAATATATGAGCAGTTCTTC | CASRTSGGVIYEQFF
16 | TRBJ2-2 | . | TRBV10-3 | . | TGTGCCATCAGTGAGTCGATGGGGCTAAACACCGGGGAGCTGTTTTTT | CAISESMGLNTGELFF
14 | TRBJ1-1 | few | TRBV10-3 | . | TGTGCCATCAGTTCCAGGGGTTTGAACACTGAAGCTTTCTTT | CAISSRGLNTEAFF
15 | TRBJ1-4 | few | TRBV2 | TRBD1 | TGTGCCAGCAGTGAAGGGGACAGTCGGAATGAAAAACTGTTTTTT | CASSEGDSRNEKLFF
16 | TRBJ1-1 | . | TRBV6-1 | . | TGTGCCAGCAGTGGAGGGACTGCAGGGCTGAACACTGAAGCTTTCTTT | CASSGGTAGLNTEAFF
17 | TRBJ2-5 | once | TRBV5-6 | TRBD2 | TGTGCCAGCAGAGCCCGGGGACTAGCGGGGGGGCGGGAGACCCAGTACTTC | CASRARGLAGGRETQYF
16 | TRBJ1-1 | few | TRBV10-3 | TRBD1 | TGTGCCATCAGTGAGCTTGGACAGGGGAAGGGTACTGAAGCTTTCTTT | CAISELGQGKGTEAFF
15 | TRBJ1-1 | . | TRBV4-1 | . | TGCGCCAGCAGCCAAGGAAAATTCGGGGACACTGAAGCTTTCTTT | CASSQGKFGDTEAFF